This T cell receptor beta chain was found in a study of blood T cell repertoires in COVID-19. Study in general: Either two negative PCRs, clearance, or symptom resolution qualified Cohort 3 donors as recovered. Sources were T cells, B-cell-depleted T cells, or PBMCs; the material itself was cDNA or gDNA.

Participants spanned ages roughly 18 to 90 years and resided in around 25 US areas. This CDR3 has 13 amino acids. Trimming cost V 4 bases and J 4 bases; bases outside gene matches: 2. Germline V gives CDR1 LNHDA, CDR2 SQIVND (reference sequence). Authors' processing steps: Researchers report that nucleated cell counts were estimated from reference gene primer amplification. The data were produced by immunoSEQ multiplex PCR, yet TCRdb's version contains in-frame clones alone and is incomplete. V, J and clone size are those of that table, while D and trimming were read from the DNA. The table shows 300,000 to 450,000 clones, with over 75% occurring only once.

Sequenced sample: PBMCs or T cells enriched from blood (not recorded which). The receptor was derived from a middle-aged man in a cohort exposed to, infected with or recovered from COVID-19 (not recorded which). This rearrangement joins TRBV19 to TRBJ2-7, with TRBD1 matching over 9 bases. The CDR3 loop reads CASSSDRGYEQYF. The CDR3 nucleotides are TGTGCCAGTAGTAGTGACAGGGGGTACGAGCAGTACTTC.